These 5 T cell receptor beta chains originate from one sample sequenced in a study of blood T cell repertoires in COVID-19. Clones were read by immunoSEQ multiplex PCR, and TCRdb kept only the in-frame ones, dropping some. Here the sample spans over 150,000 clones, around 81% being singletons. Sequenced sample: PBMCs or T cells enriched from blood (not recorded which). These receptors were taken from a middle-aged man who had recovered from COVID-19.

This chain joins TRBV28 and TRBJ1-1; tentatively, D is TRBD1 (6 bases). Germline assignment: CDR1 MDHEN and CDR2 SYDVKM. V gave up 6 bases and J gave up 0 bases, with 11 bases separating them. The CDR3 sequence is 14 residues long. The CDR3 protein is CASRSGDMNTEAFF. The CDR3 bases are TGTGCCAGCAGGAGCGGGGACATGAACACTGAAGCTTTCTTT.

V gene TRBV18 combines with J gene TRBJ2-7, with D perhaps matching TRBD1 (7 bases). With 6 bases removed from V and 5 bases from J, the gap between germline ends came to 17 bases. The CDR3 length is 14 residues. Germline values: CDR1 KGHSH, CDR2 LQKENI. CDR3 nucleotides: TGTGCCAGCTCTCCCAAGACAGGGAGGCACGAGCAGTACTTC. Translating gives CASSPKTGRHEQYF. Based on the CDR3 plus reference TRBV18 and TRBJ2-7, the full variable domain is NAGVMQNPRHLVRRRGQEARLRCSPMKGHSHVYWYRQLPEEGLKFMVYLQKENIIDESGMPKERFSAEFPKEGPSILRIQQVVRGDSAAYFCASSPKTGRHEQYFGPGTRLTVT.

This chain connects TRBV19 to TRBJ1-3; 11 positions agree with TRBD1. The length of the CDR3 is 17 residues. Germline CDR1 LNHDA, CDR2 SQIVND (reference sequence). V lost 10 bases, J lost 3 bases, and 14 bases stayed unmatched. CDR3 amino acids: CATEDRDRGFFGNTIYF. The CDR3 nucleotides read TGTGCCACGGAAGACCGGGACAGGGGGTTCTTTGGAAACACCATATATTTT.

The chain recombines TRBV7-9 with TRBJ1-6, with 7 positions matching TRBD1. The CDR3 consists of 17 residues. Germline CDR1 reads SEHNR; CDR2 reads FQNEAQ (reference sequence). With 2 bases clipped from V and 2 bases from J, the junction kept 6 bases outside the gene matches. CDR3 nucleotide sequence: TGTGCCAGCAGCTTAACCACAGGGGTTCCCTATAATTCACCCCTCCACTTT. Its protein product is CASSLTTGVPYNSPLHF.

This clone was recorded once. This rearrangement joins TRBV9 to TRBJ1-6; D may be TRBD1 (6 bases). In germline, CDR1 is SGDLS, CDR2 YYNGEE. V lost 3 bases, J lost 6 bases, and 13 bases lay in between. CDR3 length: 15 amino acids. The CDR3 loop is CASSGETGGNSPLHF. The CDR3 DNA is TGTGCCAGCAGCGGGGAGACAGGAGGTAATTCACCCCTCCACTTT.